Each of the 8 T cell receptor beta chains below was sequenced from the same sample in a study of HIV-infected patients and healthy controls. The repertoire came from unfractionated whole blood and reflected all unsorted peripheral T cells. cDNA was made from about 510 ng RNA using alpha and beta constant primers. Alpha and beta chain libraries were made separately by chain-specific third strand synthesis with multiplexing indices. TCRdb reprocessed the 5' RACE reads with MiXCR, giving one entry per CDR3 protein. The sample includes 9,500 to 15,000 distinct CDR3 sequences, less than 9.5% of them seen just once. Sample: blood, taken before antiretroviral therapy. These receptors originate from an adult with HIV infection. The donor label of this sample is uncertain.

This clonotype was observed a few times. The chain carries TRBV6-1 and TRBJ2-5, with TRBD1 identical over 7 bases. Germline assignment: CDR1 MNHNS and CDR2 SASEGT. CDR3 length equals 16 residues. V lost 5 bases to trimming and J lost 1 base; unmatched junction nucleotides: 10. CDR3 nucleotides: TGTGCCAGCAGTCCACGACAGGGCAAACTCCAAGAGACCCAGTACTTC. Its protein is CASSPRQGKLQETQYF.

Sample share makes this clonotype medium-sized. V and J are TRBV10-3 and TRBJ1-1; weak D call: TRBD1 (6 bases). The germline V gene encodes CDR1 ENHRY and CDR2 SYGVKD. The ends were cut back, 2 bases at V and 8 bases at J, with 15 bases in the middle. This CDR3 contains 14 residues. CDR3 region: CAISEPDRRAEAFF. The CDR3 nucleotides are TGTGCCATCAGTGAGCCCGACAGGCGGGCGGAAGCTTTCTTT.

This clonotype ranks as medium-sized. The V and J genes are TRBV11-2 and TRBJ2-3; 9 nucleotides match TRBD1. Germline assignment: CDR1 SGHAT and CDR2 FQNNGV. With V trimmed by 5 bases and J by 3 bases, 3 bases remained unmatched. This CDR3 has 14 residues. The CDR3 coding sequence is TGTGCCAGCAGCCGGGACAGGGCTACAGATACGCAGTATTTT. Amino acid sequence: CASSRDRATDTQYF. Full variable domain (outside the CDR3, taken from reference TRBV11-2 and TRBJ2-3): EAGVAQSPRYKIIEKRQSVAFWCNPISGHATLYWYQQILGQGPKLLIQFQNNGVVDDSQLPKDRFSAERLKGVDSTLKIQPAKLEDSAVYLCASSRDRATDTQYFGPGTRLTVL.

This clonotype has a count of ten or more. The rearrangement uses TRBV11-2 and TRBJ2-7; D uncertain. Germline V gene lookup returns CDR1 SGHAT and CDR2 FQNNGV. V dropped 1 base and J dropped 5 bases, with 6 bases sitting between them. CDR3 length equals 12 residues. The CDR3 is CASSLGRDEQYF. The DNA of the CDR3 is TGTGCCAGCAGCTTAGGAAGGGACGAGCAGTACTTC.

Sample share makes this clonotype medium-sized (0.01 to 0.1%). This chain connects TRBV7-9 to TRBJ2-3, with 7 positions matching TRBD1. This CDR3 region has 17 residues. The germline CDR1 and CDR2 sequences are SEHNR and FQNEAQ (reference sequence). Trimming cost V 5 bases and J 1 base; bases outside gene matches: 12. CDR3 nucleotides: TGTGCCAGCAGCCCCGGTCAGACAGGGTCCCGCACAGATACGCAGTATTTT. It yields the protein CASSPGQTGSRTDTQYF.

This clonotype was recorded a few times. V is TRBV7-2 and J is TRBJ1-2, with TRBD1 matching 8 bases. The CDR3 is made up of 15 amino acids. V was pared by 5 bases and J by 4 bases, with 9 bases of the junction left unmatched. Germline V CDR1 and CDR2: SGHTA, FQGNSA. CDR3 bases: TGTGCCAGCAGCACGGACAGGGACGTTCGCTATGGCTACACCTTC. Translating it yields CASSTDRDVRYGYTF.

This clonotype was picked up a small number of times. This chain joins TRBV13 and TRBJ2-7; the match to TRBD2 covers 12 bases. The V gene's germline CDR1 is PRHDT and CDR2 FYEKMQ (reference sequence). This CDR3 has 17 amino acids. The trim removed 5 bases at V and 3 bases at J, leaving 11 bases unmatched. In DNA, the CDR3 is TGTGCCAGCAGCCGTCGGACTAGCGGGGCAGGGAGCTACGAGCAGTACTTC. Encoded protein: CASSRRTSGAGSYEQYF.

This clonotype has a count of ten or more. The V call is TRBV29-1, the J call TRBJ2-5, with 7 bases aligning to TRBD2. J lost 1 base, V lost 5 bases, and 10 bases had no gene match. Germline V gives CDR1 SQVTM, CDR2 ANQGSEA. This CDR3 is built from 15 residues. The CDR3 protein is CSVTKSGTTQETQYF. As DNA, the CDR3 is TGCAGCGTTACCAAGTCCGGGACTACCCAAGAGACCCAGTACTTC.